The 27 T cell receptor beta chains listed next were all sequenced from one sample in a study of identical twins. Using its own MiXCR run on the 5' RACE reads, TCRdb lists one record per CDR3 protein. The repertoire holds nearly 650,000 distinct CDR3 sequences, with under 8.5% as singletons. These data also formed part of another study, on yellow fever vaccine responses in identical twins.

The sequenced sample consisted of PBMCs. These receptors came from a woman aged 18-35 years in good health.

The rearrangement uses TRBV7-9 and TRBJ2-2, with no clear D. The V gene lost 6 bases and the J gene lost 7 bases, with 15 bases spanning the gap. This CDR3 has 14 residues. Per the germline V gene, CDR1 is SEHNR and CDR2 is FQNEAQ (reference sequence). This chain's CDR3 is CASSKVGRSGELFF. DNA of the CDR3: TGTGCCAGCAGTAAAGTAGGAAGAAGCGGGGAGCTGTTTTTT.

This clonotype appeared a single time. The chain is built from TRBV7-2 and TRBJ2-1; TRBD2 matches 10 bases. The CDR3 contains 17 residues. V dropped 11 bases and J dropped 1; count of bases not matched to a gene: 14. Germline V gives CDR1 SGHTA, CDR2 FQGNSA. Here the CDR3 DNA reads TGTGCCTTCAGCGTTAGCGGGGGGCGAGCATCCTACAATGAGCAGTTCTTC. Translation: CAFSVSGGRASYNEQFF. Supplemented by reference TRBV7-2 and TRBJ2-1, the full variable domain reads GAGVSQSPSNKVTEKGKDVELRCDPISGHTALYWYRQSLGQGLEFLIYFQGNSAPDKSGLPSDRFSAERTGGSVSTLTIQRTQQEDSAVYLCAFSVSGGRASYNEQFFGPGTRLTVL.

This clonotype was picked up many times. The rearrangement uses TRBV12-3 or TRBV12-4 and TRBJ1-3; 7 positions match TRBD1. This CDR3 is 13 amino acids long. The ends lost 11 bases at V and 2 bases at J; junction bases unmatched: 6. CDR3 DNA: TGTGCCGGACGACAGGGAACTGGAAACACCATATATTTT. The encoded protein is CAGRQGTGNTIYF.

This clonotype has at least ten counts. V gene TRBV5-6 combines with J gene TRBJ1-5; TRBD1 matches 7 bases. Trimming at V came to 4 bases and at J to 1 base, leaving 2 bases not matched to a gene. The length of the CDR3 is 14 residues. In germline, CDR1 is SGHDT, CDR2 YYEEEE. Here the CDR3 reads CASSRGQSNQPQHF. Here the CDR3 DNA reads TGTGCCAGCAGCAGGGGACAGAGCAATCAGCCCCAGCATTTT.

The V and J genes are TRBV29-1 and TRBJ1-2; D is unclear. Trimming left V 4 bases short and J 2 bases short, with 11 bases between. CDR1 is SQVTM and CDR2 is ANQGSEA in the germline V gene. This CDR3 comprises 13 residues. DNA of the CDR3: TGCAGCGTTGCCCAGACCCTGAACTATGGCTACACCTTC. Its translation is CSVAQTLNYGYTF.

The chain joins TRBV20-1 to TRBJ2-1; TRBD2 is a possible D gene (5 bases). The CDR3 runs to 15 residues. The germline V gene has CDR1 DFQATT and CDR2 SNEGSKA (reference sequence). V was pared by 0 bases and J by 8 bases, with 17 bases between. As DNA, the CDR3 is TGCAGTGCTAGAGATGTTCTAGAGGGCCCCCATGAGCAGTTCTTC. It specifies CSARDVLEGPHEQFF.

This clonotype showed up just a few times. The rearrangement links TRBV4-1 to TRBJ2-5; D may be TRBD2 (6 bases). CDR1 is MGHRA and CDR2 is YSYEKL in the germline V gene. The CDR3 spans 15 residues. Trimming took off 0 bases at V and 2 bases at J, with 10 bases between the two ends. Here the CDR3 reads CASSQDQGGQETQYF. CDR3 DNA sequence: TGCGCCAGCAGCCAAGATCAGGGAGGTCAAGAGACCCAGTACTTC.

This clonotype has ten or more counts. V usage is TRBV29-1 and J usage is TRBJ2-1, with TRBD1 as a possible D gene (6 bases). In germline, CDR1 is SQVTM, CDR2 ANQGSEA. V lost 3 bases, J lost 4 bases, and 19 bases lay in between. The CDR3 runs 16 residues. The CDR3 DNA is TGCAGCGTTGAGTTCGGGGACACCCTTTTTTACAATGAGCAGTTCTTC. Its translation: CSVEFGDTLFYNEQFF.

This clonotype has a handful of counts. The chain recombines TRBV28 with TRBJ2-7; possible D gene TRBD1, 5 bases. Trimming took off 5 bases at V and 0 bases at J, with 17 bases between the two ends. CDR3 length equals 16 residues. Per germline, CDR1 MDHEN and CDR2 SYDVKM. The CDR3 sequence: CASSPHLTTDSYEQYF. CDR3 nucleotides: TGTGCCAGCAGTCCTCACCTAACGACAGACTCCTACGAGCAGTACTTC. Complete variable domain (other parts from reference TRBV28 and TRBJ2-7): DVKVTQSSRYLVKRTGEKVFLECVQDMDHENMFWYRQDPGLGLRLIYFSYDVKMKEKGDIPEGYSVSREKKERFSLILESASTNQTSMYLCASSPHLTTDSYEQYFGPGTRLTVT.

The V call is TRBV6-1, the J call TRBJ2-6, with D maybe TRBD1 (5 bases). This CDR3 contains 16 residues. In germline, CDR1 is MNHNS, CDR2 SASEGT. V lost 4 bases and J 1 base, leaving 11 bases between the germline ends. The CDR3 coding sequence is TGTGCCAGCAGTGGCCTTACAGGTTCTGGGGCCAACGTCCTGACTTTC. This encodes CASSGLTGSGANVLTF.

This clonotype was recorded at least ten times. The chain combines TRBV12-3 or TRBV12-4 with TRBJ1-4; D gene uncertain. There are 12 residues in the CDR3. V lost 7 bases, J lost 6 bases, and 9 bases lay in between. The CDR3 sequence is CASTLNHEKLFF. CDR3 nucleotides: TGTGCCAGCACCCTTAACCATGAAAAACTGTTTTTT.

The chain is built from TRBV6-5 and TRBJ1-5; TRBD1 matches at 9 bases. Germline trimming cut 1 base from V and 0 bases from J; bases unmatched to any gene: 4. The CDR3 spans 17 residues. In germline, CDR1 is MNHEY, CDR2 SVGAGI. CDR3 loop: CASSYWDRAYSNQPQHF. The CDR3 nucleotides are TGTGCCAGCAGTTACTGGGACAGGGCGTATAGCAATCAGCCCCAGCATTTT.

There are a few counts of this clonotype. V is TRBV25-1 and J is TRBJ1-1; D remains unclear. Germline V gene sequence: CDR1 MGHDK, CDR2 SYGVNS. V lost 3 bases and J 2 bases, leaving 19 bases between the germline ends. The CDR3 runs to 17 residues. The DNA for the CDR3 is TGTGCCAGCAGTGACCCCGTCGGCACTATGGGCAACACTGAAGCTTTCTTT. This gives the protein CASSDPVGTMGNTEAFF.

The V gene is TRBV5-6, the J gene TRBJ2-7; D may be TRBD1 (6 bases). The CDR3 consists of 14 residues. Germline CDR1 reads SGHDT; CDR2 reads YYEEEE. V was pared by 1 base and J by 2 bases, with 10 bases between. CDR3 loop: CASSLSDRTYEQYF. The CDR3 DNA reads as TGTGCCAGCAGCTTGTCGGACAGAACCTACGAGCAGTACTTC.

This clonotype has more than one count but fewer than ten. The rearrangement links TRBV7-9 to TRBJ1-1; 11 bases line up with TRBD1. Unmatched junction bases numbered 6, after V lost 5 bases and J lost 1 base. CDR3 length: 16 residues. Germline lookup yields CDR1 SEHNR and CDR2 FQNEAQ (reference sequence). In nucleotides, the CDR3 is TGTGCCAGCAGCCTGGACAGGGGGCAGGGGAACACTGAAGCTTTCTTT. This sequence encodes CASSLDRGQGNTEAFF.

This clonotype was counted many times. An end of the junction differs from the germline gene, which may be a read error. The V and J genes are TRBV7-6 and TRBJ1-4, with D perhaps TRBD1 (5 bases). This CDR3 is built from 17 residues. The germline V gene encodes CDR1 SGHVS and CDR2 FNYEAQ. CDR3 bases: TGTGCCAGCAGCCACCGATTGACCGGGACTCCTAAGGAAAAACTGTTTTTT. This translates into CASSHRLTGTPKEKLFF.

In this sample, this clonotype turned up many times. The chain employs TRBV7-2 and TRBJ2-7; 8 bases match TRBD2. This CDR3 spans 16 amino acids. Looked up from germline, CDR1 is SGHTA and CDR2 is FQGNSA. Trimming took 4 bases from V and 2 from J; bases not matched to a gene: 10. The CDR3 nucleotides read TGTGCCAGCAGCTCCGAGGTAACTAGCGGAACCTACGAGCAGTACTTC. Encoded protein: CASSSEVTSGTYEQYF.

This clonotype was picked up a small number of times. This chain joins TRBV7-6 and TRBJ2-7, with D possibly TRBD1 on 5 matching bases. The CDR3 has 13 residues. V was shortened by 3 bases and J by 7 bases, with 13 bases between the two germline ends. CDR1 is SGHVS, CDR2 FNYEAQ, per germline. This CDR3 is CASSFAVGAEQYF. The CDR3 nucleotides are TGTGCCAGCAGCTTCGCGGTTGGGGCTGAGCAGTACTTC.

This clonotype has ten or more counts. The chain carries TRBV29-1 and TRBJ2-1; 8 bases fit TRBD2. This CDR3 has 16 residues. Looked up from germline, CDR1 is SQVTM and CDR2 is ANQGSEA. The V and J ends lost 0 bases and 0 bases, in that order; junction bases with no gene match: 4. CDR3 residues: CSVEDSLAGSYNEQFF. The CDR3 nucleotides read TGCAGCGTTGAAGATTCGCTAGCGGGCTCCTACAATGAGCAGTTCTTC.

This clonotype was seen at least ten times. This chain connects TRBV25-1 to TRBJ2-3; perhaps TRBD1 as D (5 bases). CDR1 is MGHDK, CDR2 SYGVNS, per germline. This CDR3 spans 12 amino acids. The V end lost 5 bases, the J end lost 6 bases, and 9 bases lay between the germline ends. The CDR3 DNA follows: TGTGCCAGCAGTCAAAACAGGGATACGCAGTATTTT. Residues: CASSQNRDTQYF.

This chain joins TRBV29-1 and TRBJ2-3; TRBD2 might be the D (5 bases). The CDR3 covers 13 residues. The V gene's germline CDR1 is SQVTM and CDR2 ANQGSEA. The V end was cut by 5 bases, the J end by 2 bases, with 11 bases between. The CDR3 sequence: CSVPRENTDTQYF. Written as DNA, the CDR3 is TGCAGCGTTCCGAGGGAAAACACAGATACGCAGTATTTT.

This clonotype was counted ten times or more. The chain uses TRBV20-1 and TRBJ2-5; D is undetermined. The CDR3 runs to 14 residues. In germline, CDR1 is DFQATT, CDR2 SNEGSKA (reference sequence). The germline V and J ends were trimmed by 3 bases and 2 bases, with 13 bases remaining between them. The CDR3 reads CSASPGSKQETQYF. The DNA of the CDR3 is TGCAGTGCTAGCCCCGGGTCTAAACAAGAGACCCAGTACTTC.

This chain links TRBV24-1 with TRBJ2-1; no reliable D call. The germline CDR1 and CDR2 sequences are KGHDR and SFDVKD. Trimming pared 2 bases from V and 0 bases from J, leaving 10 bases between. The CDR3 length is 16 residues. The CDR3 DNA reads TGTGCCACCAGTGATTCGGGCGGTAACTCCTACAATGAGCAGTTCTTC. It is translated as CATSDSGGNSYNEQFF.

CDR3 sequence reads: CASRGQGGAGELFF. In DNA form, the CDR3 reads TGTGCCAGCAGGGGACAGGGTGGGGCCGGGGAGCTGTTTTTT. The chain carries TRBV7-2 and TRBJ2-2; 9 nucleotides match TRBD1. V lost 6 bases, J lost 6 bases, and 5 bases stayed unmatched. This CDR3 is 14 amino acids long. Germline CDR1 and CDR2: SGHTA and FQGNSA.

The chain has TRBV18 and TRBJ2-1, with 8 positions matching TRBD2. The CDR3 spans 15 residues. Germline V CDR1 and CDR2: KGHSH, LQKENI. V lost 2 bases and J lost 5; bases outside the gene matches: 5. CDR3 DNA sequence: TGTGCCAGCTCACCAGTAGCGGGGACCCACAATGAGCAGTTCTTC. Its translation: CASSPVAGTHNEQFF.

This clonotype was seen more than once but under ten times. The chain links TRBV20-1 to TRBJ2-3, with 8 bases matching TRBD2. The CDR3 spans 13 residues. CDR1 and CDR2 from the germline V gene are DFQATT and SNEGSKA (reference sequence). The V segment lost 3 bases and the J segment 1 base; nucleotides outside the gene matches: 0. CDR3 DNA: TGCAGTGCTAGGACTAGCGGCACAGATACGCAGTATTTT. Translation: CSARTSGTDTQYF.

The table lists this clonotype with many counts. The chain has TRBV6-5 and TRBJ1-1; maybe TRBD1 (6 bases). This CDR3 has 15 amino acids. Germline CDR1 is MNHEY and CDR2 is SVGAGI. Trimming stripped 3 bases from V and 1 base from J, with 12 bases between. Here the CDR3 DNA reads TGTGCCAGCAGTTATACAGGGCACCCGAACACTGAAGCTTTCTTT. It is translated as CASSYTGHPNTEAFF.